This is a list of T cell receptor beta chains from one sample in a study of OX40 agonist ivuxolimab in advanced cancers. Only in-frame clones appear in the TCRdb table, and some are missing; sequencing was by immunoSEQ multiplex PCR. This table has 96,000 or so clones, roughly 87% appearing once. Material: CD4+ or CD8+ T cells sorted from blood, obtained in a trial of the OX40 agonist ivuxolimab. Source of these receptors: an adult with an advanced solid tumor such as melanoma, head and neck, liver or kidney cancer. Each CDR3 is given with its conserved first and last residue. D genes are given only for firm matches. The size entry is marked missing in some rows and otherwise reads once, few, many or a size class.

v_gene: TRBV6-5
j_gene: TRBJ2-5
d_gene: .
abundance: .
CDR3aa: CASSSWDTTRETQYF
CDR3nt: TGTGCCAGCAGTTCGTGGGACACAACCAGGGAGACCCAGTACTTC

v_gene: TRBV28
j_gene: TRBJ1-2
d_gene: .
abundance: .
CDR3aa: CASSLWDWGYTF
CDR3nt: TGTGCCAGCAGCCTGTGGGACTGGGGCTACACCTTC

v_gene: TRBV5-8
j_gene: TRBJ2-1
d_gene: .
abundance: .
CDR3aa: CASSSPRVQPYNEQFF
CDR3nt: TGTGCCAGCAGCTCCCCCCGGGTTCAACCCTACAATGAGCAGTTCTTC

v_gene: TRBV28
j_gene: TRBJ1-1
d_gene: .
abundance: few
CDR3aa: CASKSNTEAFF
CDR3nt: TGTGCCAGCAAATCGAACACTGAAGCTTTCTTT

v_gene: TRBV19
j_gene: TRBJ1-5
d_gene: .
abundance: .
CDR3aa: CASRGGWGGSNQPQHF
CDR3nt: TGTGCCAGTAGAGGGGGATGGGGGGGTAGCAATCAGCCCCAGCATTTT

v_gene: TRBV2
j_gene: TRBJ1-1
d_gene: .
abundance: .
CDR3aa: CASSHEGWNTEAFF
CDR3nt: TGTGCCAGCAGCCATGAGGGGTGGAACACTGAAGCTTTCTTT

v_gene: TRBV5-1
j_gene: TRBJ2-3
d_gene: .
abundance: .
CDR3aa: CASSSRTSDTQYF
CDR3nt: TGCGCCAGCAGCAGCAGGACATCAGATACGCAGTATTTT

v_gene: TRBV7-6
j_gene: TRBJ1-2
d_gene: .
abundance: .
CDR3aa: CASSLGPGSNYGYTF
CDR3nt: TGTGCCAGCAGCTTAGGGCCAGGCTCTAACTATGGCTACACCTTC

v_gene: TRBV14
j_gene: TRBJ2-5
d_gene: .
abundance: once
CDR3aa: CASSHYAETQYF
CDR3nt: TGTGCCAGCAGCCATTACGCAGAGACCCAGTACTTC

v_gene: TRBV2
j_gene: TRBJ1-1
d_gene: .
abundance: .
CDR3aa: CATSAPTPTGNTEAFF
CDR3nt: TGTGCCACCAGTGCTCCAACCCCCACGGGAAACACTGAAGCTTTCTTT

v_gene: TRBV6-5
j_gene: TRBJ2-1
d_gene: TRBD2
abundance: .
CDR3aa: CASSYFTSGYNEQFF
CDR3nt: TGTGCCAGCAGTTACTTCACTAGCGGCTACAATGAGCAGTTCTTC

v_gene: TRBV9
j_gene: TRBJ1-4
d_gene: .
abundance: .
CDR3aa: CASSVRGHTNEKLFF
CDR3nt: TGTGCCAGCAGCGTTAGAGGGCACACTAATGAAAAACTGTTTTTT

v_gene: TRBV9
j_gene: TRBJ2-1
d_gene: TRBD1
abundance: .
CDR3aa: CASSFRETGSYNEQFF
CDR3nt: TGTGCCAGCAGCTTTAGGGAGACAGGGTCCTACAATGAGCAGTTCTTC

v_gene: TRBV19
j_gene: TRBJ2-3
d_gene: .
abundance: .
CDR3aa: CASSSGGGDTQYF
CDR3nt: TGTGCCAGTAGCTCGGGAGGGGGCGATACGCAGTATTTT

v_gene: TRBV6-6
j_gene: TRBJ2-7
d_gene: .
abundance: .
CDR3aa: CASSSAGISIDEQYF
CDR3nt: TGTGCCAGCAGCTCAGCGGGCATAAGTATTGACGAGCAGTACTTC

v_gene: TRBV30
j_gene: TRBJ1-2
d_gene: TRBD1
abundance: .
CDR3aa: CAWRQTGGEYGYTF
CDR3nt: TGTGCCTGGAGGCAAACAGGGGGGGAGTATGGCTACACCTTC

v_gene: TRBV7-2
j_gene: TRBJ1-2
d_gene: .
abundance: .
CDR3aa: CASSLDSYGYTF
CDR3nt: TGTGCCAGCAGCTTAGACAGTTACGGCTACACCTTC

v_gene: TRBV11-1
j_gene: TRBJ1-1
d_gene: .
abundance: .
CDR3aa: CASSASPGGGRTEAFF
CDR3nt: TGTGCCAGCAGCGCTAGCCCCGGAGGAGGGAGGACTGAAGCTTTCTTT

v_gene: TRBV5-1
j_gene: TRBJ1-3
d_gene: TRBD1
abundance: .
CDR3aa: CASSLEQGSGNTIYF
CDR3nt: TGCGCCAGCAGCTTGGAACAGGGGTCTGGAAACACCATATATTTT

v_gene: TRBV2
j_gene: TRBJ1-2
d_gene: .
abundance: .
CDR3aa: CASSRGPAYGYTF
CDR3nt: TGTGCCAGCAGCCGGGGGCCAGCCTATGGCTACACCTTC

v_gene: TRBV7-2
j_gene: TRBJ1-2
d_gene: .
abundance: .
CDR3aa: CASSLGTDYGYTF
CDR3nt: TGTGCCAGCAGCTTAGGGACGGACTATGGCTACACCTTC

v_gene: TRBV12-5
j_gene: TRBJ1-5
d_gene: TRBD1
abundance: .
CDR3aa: CASGLARGQGSNQPQHF
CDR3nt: TGTGCTAGTGGTTTGGCACGGGGACAGGGGAGCAATCAGCCCCAGCATTTT

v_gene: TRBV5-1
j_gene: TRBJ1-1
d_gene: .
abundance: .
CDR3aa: CASSLAGRTEAFF
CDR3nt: TGCGCCAGCAGCTTGGCCGGGCGGACTGAAGCTTTCTTT

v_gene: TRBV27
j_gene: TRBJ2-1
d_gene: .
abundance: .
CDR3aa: CASSLNFGAWVF
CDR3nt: TGTGCCAGCAGTTTAAATTTCGGCGCGTGGGTCTTC

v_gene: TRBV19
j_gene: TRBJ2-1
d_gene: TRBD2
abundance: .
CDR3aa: CASSIVASGSYNEQFF
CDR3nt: TGTGCCAGTAGTATAGTGGCTAGCGGGTCCTACAATGAGCAGTTCTTC

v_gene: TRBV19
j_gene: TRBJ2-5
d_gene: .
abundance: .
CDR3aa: CASSAAETQYF
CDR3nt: TGTGCCAGTAGTGCGGCAGAGACCCAGTACTTC

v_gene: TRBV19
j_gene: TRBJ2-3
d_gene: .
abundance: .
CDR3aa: CASSIGLSTDTQYF
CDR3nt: TGTGCCAGTAGTATCGGACTCAGCACAGATACGCAGTATTTT

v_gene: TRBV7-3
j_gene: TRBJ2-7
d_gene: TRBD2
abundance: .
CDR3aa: CASSSRTSGSNEQYF
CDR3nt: TGTGCCAGCAGCTCCCGGACTAGCGGGAGTAACGAGCAGTACTTC

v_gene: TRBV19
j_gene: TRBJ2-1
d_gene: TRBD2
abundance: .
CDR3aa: CASTPRSLAGVNEQFF
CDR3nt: TGTGCCAGTACCCCCAGGAGTCTAGCGGGAGTCAATGAGCAGTTCTTC

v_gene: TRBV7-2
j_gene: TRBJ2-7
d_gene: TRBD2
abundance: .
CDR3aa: CASSPETSGRNTVYEQYF
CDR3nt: TGTGCCAGCAGCCCTGAGACTAGCGGGAGGAATACCGTCTACGAGCAGTACTTC

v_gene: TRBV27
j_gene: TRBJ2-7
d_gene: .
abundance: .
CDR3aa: CASSLSGRAYEQYF
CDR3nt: TGTGCCAGCAGTTTATCCGGCAGAGCCTACGAGCAGTACTTC

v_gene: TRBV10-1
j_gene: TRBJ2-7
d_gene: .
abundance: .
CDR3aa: CASSQPPVREQYF
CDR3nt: TGCGCCAGCAGTCAACCCCCGGTTAGGGAGCAGTACTTC

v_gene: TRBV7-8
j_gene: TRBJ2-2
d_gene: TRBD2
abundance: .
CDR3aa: CASSSQGLAGAGELFF
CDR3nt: TGTGCCAGCAGCTCCCAAGGACTAGCGGGAGCCGGGGAGCTGTTTTTT

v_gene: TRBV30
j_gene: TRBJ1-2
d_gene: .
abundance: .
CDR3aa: CAWSAGVGYTF
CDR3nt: TGTGCCTGGAGCGCAGGGGTTGGCTACACCTTC

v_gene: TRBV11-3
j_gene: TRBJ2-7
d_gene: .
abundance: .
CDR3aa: CASSLAAGLISYEQYF
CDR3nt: TGTGCCAGCAGCTTGGCAGCCGGGCTGATCTCCTACGAGCAGTACTTC

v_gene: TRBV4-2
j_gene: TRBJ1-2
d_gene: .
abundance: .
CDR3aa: CASSQDQAEPLVYGYTF
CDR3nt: TGTGCCAGCAGCCAAGATCAAGCAGAACCCTTGGTTTATGGCTACACCTTC

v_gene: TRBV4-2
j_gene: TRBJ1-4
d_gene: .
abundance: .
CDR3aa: CASSQFLAATNEKLFF
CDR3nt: TGTGCCAGCAGCCAATTCTTGGCAGCAACTAATGAAAAACTGTTTTTT

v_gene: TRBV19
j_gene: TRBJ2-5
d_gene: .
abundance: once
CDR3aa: CASSISGKETQYF
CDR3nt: TGTGCCAGTAGTATTTCCGGGAAAGAGACCCAGTACTTC

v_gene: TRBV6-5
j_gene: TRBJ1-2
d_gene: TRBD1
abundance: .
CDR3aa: CASSYPDRASYTF
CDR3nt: TGTGCCAGCAGTTACCCGGACAGGGCGAGCTACACCTTC

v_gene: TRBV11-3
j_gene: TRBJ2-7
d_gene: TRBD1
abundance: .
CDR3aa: CASSPGTGESYEQYF
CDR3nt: TGTGCCAGCAGCCCCGGGACAGGGGAGTCCTACGAGCAGTACTTC

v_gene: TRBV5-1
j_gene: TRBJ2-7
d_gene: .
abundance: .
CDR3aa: CASSRGAGAEQYF
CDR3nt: TGCGCCAGCAGCCGGGGGGCGGGGGCCGAGCAGTACTTC

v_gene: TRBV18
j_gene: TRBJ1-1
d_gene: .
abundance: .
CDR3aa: CASSPGQQYTEAFF
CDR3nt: TGTGCCAGCTCACCAGGACAGCAATACACTGAAGCTTTCTTT

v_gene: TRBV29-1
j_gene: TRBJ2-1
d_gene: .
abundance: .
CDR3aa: CSVVYRDASSYNEQFF
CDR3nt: TGCAGCGTTGTCTACCGGGACGCAAGCTCCTACAATGAGCAGTTCTTC

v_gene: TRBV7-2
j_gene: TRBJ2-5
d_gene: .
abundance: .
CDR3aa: CASSFGLSRETQYF
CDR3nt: TGTGCCAGCAGCTTCGGACTTTCTAGGGAGACCCAGTACTTC

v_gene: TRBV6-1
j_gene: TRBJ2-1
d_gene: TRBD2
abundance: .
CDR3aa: CASSPGLATNEQFF
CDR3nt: TGTGCCAGCAGTCCGGGACTAGCAACGAATGAGCAGTTCTTC

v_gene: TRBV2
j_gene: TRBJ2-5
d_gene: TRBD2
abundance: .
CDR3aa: CASRGLAGVGETQYF
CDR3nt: TGTGCCAGCAGGGGACTAGCGGGAGTGGGCGAGACCCAGTACTTC